This paragraph reports one T cell receptor (beta chain). Its cognate antigen is unknown. At one end the junction does not follow the germline gene, possibly because of a read error. The data derive from a study of regulatory T cells in long-lasting Graves disease. The germline CDR1 and CDR2 sequences are SGHTA and FQGNSA. The CDR3 is made up of 14 amino acids. Study findings and constraints: Among the persistent patients, 2,500 to 3,000 public clonotypes were shared, more than the approximately 1,000 shared among new patients. TRBV28, TRBJ1-2 and TRBJ2-5 emerged as the favored segments in persistent disease.

Through Arm-PCR of CDR3 regions and iRepertoire HTBI primers, TCR beta libraries were built. TCRdb analysed the multiplex PCR reads with MiXCR anew, one entry per CDR3 protein. This repertoire shows roughly 510,000 distinct CDR3 sequences, about 16% found once; its top ten account for around 12%. Time point of the sample: newly diagnosed GD, antithyroid drugs for less than 3 months. From RNA extracted from PBMCs, the TCR library was made. The data also belong to a second study, concerning T cells in Graves' hyperthyroidism and ophthalmopathy. From that paper: Peripheral blood also featured most of the thyroid clonotypes expanded above 0.001.

The rearrangement links TRBV7-2 to TRBJ1-5; D is ambiguous. The sequence was obtained from a man younger than 35 with Graves disease. This material consisted of peripheral blood mononuclear cells (PBMCs), taken at new diagnosis, from a patient treated with antithyroid drugs. CDR3 coding DNA: TGTGCCAGCAGCGTTCGGGGTGGCAATCGGCCCCAGCATTTT. Translating it yields CASSVRGGNRPQHF.